This T cell receptor beta chain was sequenced during a study of blood T cell repertoires in COVID-19. Trimming stripped 0 bases from V and 10 bases from J, with 12 bases between. CDR3 size: 13 residues. Germline CDR1 is SGDLS and CDR2 is YYNGEE. Under the authors' procedure: Estimation of nucleated cell counts relied on the amplification of reference gene primers. Sequenced by immunoSEQ multiplex PCR; TCRdb stores in-frame clones only, minus some. V and J calls and clone size are as listed in that table; D and trimming were resolved from the DNA. The data hold roughly 350,000 clones, with about 90% observed a single time.

Sequencing was done on a sample of peripheral blood. The chain couples TRBV9 to TRBJ2-3, with D tentatively TRBD2 (5 bases). The sequence derives from a woman between 50 and 59 years old with COVID-19, enrolled during active disease. In DNA form, the CDR3 reads TGTGCCAGCAGCGTAGGGATTCGGGATTCGCAGTATTTT. Protein product: CASSVGIRDSQYF. The full variable domain, with the rest looked up from reference TRBV9 and TRBJ2-3, is DSGVTQTPKHLITATGQRVTLRCSPRSGDLSVYWYQQSLDQGLQFLIQYYNGEERAKGNILERFSAQQFPDLHSELNLSSLELGDSALYFCASSVGIRDSQYFGPGTRLTVL.